This T cell receptor beta chain was documented in a study of monozygotic twins with inflammatory bowel disease. TCRdb reprocessed the 5' RACE reads, keeping one entry per CDR3 protein, no DNA. The sample table sets out fewer than 110,000 distinct CDR3 sequences. The CDR3 consists of 13 residues. In germline, CDR1 is DFQATT, CDR2 SNEGSKA (reference sequence). On this clonotype itself: Its antigen is not known.

Study-wide results and limits: No single strong signal or clonotype associated with IBD was supported.

This clonotype was obtained from a human donor with ulcerative colitis or Crohn's disease, or a healthy co-twin of an affected twin (not recorded which). The sample taken for sequencing was blood. The V call is TRBV20-1, the J call TRBJ2-2; TCRdb reports TRBD1, a call that lacks DNA to check it against. The CDR3 region is CSAFDRNTGELFF.